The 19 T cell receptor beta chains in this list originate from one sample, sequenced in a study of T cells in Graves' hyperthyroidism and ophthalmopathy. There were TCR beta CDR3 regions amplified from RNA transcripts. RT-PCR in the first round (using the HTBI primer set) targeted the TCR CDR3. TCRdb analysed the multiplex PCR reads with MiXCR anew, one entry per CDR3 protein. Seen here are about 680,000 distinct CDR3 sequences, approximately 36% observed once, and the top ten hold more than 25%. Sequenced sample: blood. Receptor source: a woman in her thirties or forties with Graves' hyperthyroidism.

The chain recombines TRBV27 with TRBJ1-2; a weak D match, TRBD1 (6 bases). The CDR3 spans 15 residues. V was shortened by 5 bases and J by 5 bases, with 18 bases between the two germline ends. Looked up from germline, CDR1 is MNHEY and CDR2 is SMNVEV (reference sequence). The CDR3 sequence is CASSPRFDRWYGYTF. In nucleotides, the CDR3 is TGTGCCAGCAGTCCCCGTTTCGACAGGTGGTATGGCTACACCTTC.

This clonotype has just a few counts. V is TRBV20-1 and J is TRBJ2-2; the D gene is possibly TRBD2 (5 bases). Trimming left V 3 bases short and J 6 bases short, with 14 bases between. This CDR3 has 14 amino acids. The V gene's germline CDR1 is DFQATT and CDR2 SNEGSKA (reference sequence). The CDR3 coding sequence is TGCAGTGCTAGGGAGGCTTCAGGCCCCGGGGAGCTGTTTTTT. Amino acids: CSAREASGPGELFF.

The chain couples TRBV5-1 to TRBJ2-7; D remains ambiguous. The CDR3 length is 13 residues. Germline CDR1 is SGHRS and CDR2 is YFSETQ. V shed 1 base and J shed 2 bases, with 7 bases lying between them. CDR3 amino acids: CASSLPDTYEQYF. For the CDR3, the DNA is TGCGCCAGCAGCTTGCCCGACACCTACGAGCAGTACTTC.

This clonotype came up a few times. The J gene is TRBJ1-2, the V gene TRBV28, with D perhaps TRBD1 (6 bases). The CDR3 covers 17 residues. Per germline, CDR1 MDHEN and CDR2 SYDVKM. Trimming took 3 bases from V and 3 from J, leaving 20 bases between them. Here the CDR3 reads CASSFLPHLRQDYGYTF. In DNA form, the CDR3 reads TGTGCCAGCAGTTTTCTACCGCATCTTCGACAGGACTATGGCTACACCTTC.

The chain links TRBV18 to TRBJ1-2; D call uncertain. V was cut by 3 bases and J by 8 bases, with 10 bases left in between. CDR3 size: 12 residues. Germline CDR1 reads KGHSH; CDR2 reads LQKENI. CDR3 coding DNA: TGTGCCAGCTCACCCCTCGACGGCGGCTACACCTTC. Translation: CASSPLDGGYTF. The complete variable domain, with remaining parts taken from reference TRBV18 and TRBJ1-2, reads NAGVMQNPRHLVRRRGQEARLRCSPMKGHSHVYWYRQLPEEGLKFMVYLQKENIIDESGMPKERFSAEFPKEGPSILRIQQVVRGDSAAYFCASSPLDGGYTFGSGTRLTVV.

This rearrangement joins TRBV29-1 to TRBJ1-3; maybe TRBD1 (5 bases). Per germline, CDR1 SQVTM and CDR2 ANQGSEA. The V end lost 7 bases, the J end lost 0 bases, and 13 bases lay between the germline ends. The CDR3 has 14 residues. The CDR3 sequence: CSGQNTLSGNTIYF. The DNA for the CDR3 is TGCAGCGGACAGAATACACTCTCTGGAAACACCATATATTTT.

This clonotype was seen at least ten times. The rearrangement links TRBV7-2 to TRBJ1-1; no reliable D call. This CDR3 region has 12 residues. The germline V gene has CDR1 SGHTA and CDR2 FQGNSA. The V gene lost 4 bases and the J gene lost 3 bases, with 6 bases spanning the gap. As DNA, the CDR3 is TGTGCCAGCAGCTCAACATACACTGAAGCTTTCTTT. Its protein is CASSSTYTEAFF.

The CDR3 DNA reads as TGTGCCAGCAGCCGGGACAGGGATGCTGATTATGGCTACACCTTC. Its translation: CASSRDRDADYGYTF. V gene TRBV7-2 combines with J gene TRBJ1-2, with TRBD1 matching 9 bases. J gave up 5 bases and V 5 bases, and 9 bases lay outside the gene matches. Per germline, CDR1 SGHTA and CDR2 FQGNSA. This CDR3 is built from 15 residues.

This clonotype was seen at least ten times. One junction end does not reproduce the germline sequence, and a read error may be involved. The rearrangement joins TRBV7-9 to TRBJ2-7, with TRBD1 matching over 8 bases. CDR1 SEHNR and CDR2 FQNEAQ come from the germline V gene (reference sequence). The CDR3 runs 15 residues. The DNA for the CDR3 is TGTGCCAGCAGATTAGACGGGACAGGCATCCACGAGCAGTACTTC. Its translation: CASRLDGTGIHEQYF.

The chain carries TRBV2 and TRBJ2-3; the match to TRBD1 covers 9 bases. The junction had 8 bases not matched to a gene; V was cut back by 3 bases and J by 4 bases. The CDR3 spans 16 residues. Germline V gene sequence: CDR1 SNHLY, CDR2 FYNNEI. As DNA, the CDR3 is TGTGCCAGCAGTGATAACACAGGGGGCTTTGCAGATACGCAGTATTTT. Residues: CASSDNTGGFADTQYF.

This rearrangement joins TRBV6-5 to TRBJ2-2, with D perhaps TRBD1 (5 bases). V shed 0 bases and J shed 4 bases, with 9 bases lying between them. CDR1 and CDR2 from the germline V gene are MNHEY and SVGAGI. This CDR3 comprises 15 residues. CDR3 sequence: CASSYSFDSTGELFF. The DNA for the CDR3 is TGTGCCAGCAGTTACTCATTCGACAGCACCGGGGAGCTGTTTTTT.

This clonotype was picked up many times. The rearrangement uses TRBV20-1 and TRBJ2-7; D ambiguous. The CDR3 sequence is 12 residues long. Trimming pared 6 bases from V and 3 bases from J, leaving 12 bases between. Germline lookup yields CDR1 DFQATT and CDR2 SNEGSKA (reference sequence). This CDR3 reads CSARTGVYEQYF. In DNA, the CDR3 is TGCAGTGCGAGAACTGGGGTCTACGAGCAGTACTTC.

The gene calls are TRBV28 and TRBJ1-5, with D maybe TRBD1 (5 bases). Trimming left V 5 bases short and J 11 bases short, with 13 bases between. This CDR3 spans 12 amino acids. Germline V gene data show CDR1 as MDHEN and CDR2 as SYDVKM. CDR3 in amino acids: CASSTAGQAQHF. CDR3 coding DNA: TGTGCCAGCAGTACGGCTGGACAAGCCCAGCATTTT.

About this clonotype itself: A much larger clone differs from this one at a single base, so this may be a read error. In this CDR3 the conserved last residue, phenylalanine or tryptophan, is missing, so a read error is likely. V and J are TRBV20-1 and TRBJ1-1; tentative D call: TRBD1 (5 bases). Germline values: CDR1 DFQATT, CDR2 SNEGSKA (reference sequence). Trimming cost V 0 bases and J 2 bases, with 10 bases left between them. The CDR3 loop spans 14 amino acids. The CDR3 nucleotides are TGCAGTGCTAGAGACCGGGACCTAAACACTGAAGCTTTCCTT. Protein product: CSARDRDLNTEAFL.

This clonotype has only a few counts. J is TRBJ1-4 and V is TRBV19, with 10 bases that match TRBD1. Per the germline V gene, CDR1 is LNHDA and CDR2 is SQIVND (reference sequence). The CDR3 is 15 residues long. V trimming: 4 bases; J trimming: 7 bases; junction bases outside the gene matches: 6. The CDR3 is CASSTWTGGFEKLFF. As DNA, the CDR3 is TGTGCCAGTAGTACCTGGACAGGGGGGTTTGAAAAACTGTTTTTT.

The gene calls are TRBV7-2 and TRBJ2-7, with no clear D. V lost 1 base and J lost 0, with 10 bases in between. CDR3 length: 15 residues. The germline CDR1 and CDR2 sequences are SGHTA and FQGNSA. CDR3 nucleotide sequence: TGTGCCAGCAGCTTAGATTCGGCCGGCTCCTACGAGCAGTACTTC. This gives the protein CASSLDSAGSYEQYF.

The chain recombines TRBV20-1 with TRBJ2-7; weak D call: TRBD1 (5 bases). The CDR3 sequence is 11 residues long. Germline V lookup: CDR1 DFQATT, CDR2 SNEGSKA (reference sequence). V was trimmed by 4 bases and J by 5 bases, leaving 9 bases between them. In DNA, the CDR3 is TGCAGTGCTATGGGGCTTGACGAGCAGTACTTC. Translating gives CSAMGLDEQYF.

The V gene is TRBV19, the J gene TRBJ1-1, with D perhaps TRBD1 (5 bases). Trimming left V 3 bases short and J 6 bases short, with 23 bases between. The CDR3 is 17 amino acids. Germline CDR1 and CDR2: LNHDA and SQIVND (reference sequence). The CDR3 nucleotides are TGTGCCAGTAGTATCCTGTTCGGCAGGGTGCAGGGCTCTGAAGCTTTCTTT. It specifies CASSILFGRVQGSEAFF.

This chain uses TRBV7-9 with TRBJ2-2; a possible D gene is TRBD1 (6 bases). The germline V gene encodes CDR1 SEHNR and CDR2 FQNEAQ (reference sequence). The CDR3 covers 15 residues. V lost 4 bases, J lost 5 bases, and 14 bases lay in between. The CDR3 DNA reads TGTGCCAGCAGCTCCGACAGGTCGTGGACCGGGGAGCTGTTTTTT. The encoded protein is CASSSDRSWTGELFF.